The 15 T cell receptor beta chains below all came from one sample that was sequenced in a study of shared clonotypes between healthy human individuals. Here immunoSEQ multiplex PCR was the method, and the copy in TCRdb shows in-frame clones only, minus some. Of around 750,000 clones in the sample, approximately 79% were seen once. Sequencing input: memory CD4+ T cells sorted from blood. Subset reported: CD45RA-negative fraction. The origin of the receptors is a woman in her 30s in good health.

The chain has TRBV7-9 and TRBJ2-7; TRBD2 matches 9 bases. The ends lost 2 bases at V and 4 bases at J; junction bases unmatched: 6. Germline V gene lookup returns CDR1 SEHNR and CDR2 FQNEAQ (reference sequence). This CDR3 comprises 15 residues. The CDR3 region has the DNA TGTGCCAGCAGCTTAATACGAGCGGGAGGATACGAGCAGTACTTC. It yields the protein CASSLIRAGGYEQYF.

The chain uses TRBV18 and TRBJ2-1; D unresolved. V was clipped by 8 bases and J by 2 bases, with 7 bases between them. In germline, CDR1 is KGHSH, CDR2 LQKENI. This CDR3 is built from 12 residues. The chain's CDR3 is CASGRAYNEQFF. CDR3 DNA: TGTGCCAGCGGCCGGGCCTACAATGAGCAGTTCTTC.

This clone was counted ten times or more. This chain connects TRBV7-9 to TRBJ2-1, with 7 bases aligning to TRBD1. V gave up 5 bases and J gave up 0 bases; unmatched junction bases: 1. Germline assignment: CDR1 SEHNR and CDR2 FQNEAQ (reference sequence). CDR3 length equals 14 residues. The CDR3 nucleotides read TGTGCCAGCAGCCGGGACAGCTCCTACAATGAGCAGTTCTTC. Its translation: CASSRDSSYNEQFF.

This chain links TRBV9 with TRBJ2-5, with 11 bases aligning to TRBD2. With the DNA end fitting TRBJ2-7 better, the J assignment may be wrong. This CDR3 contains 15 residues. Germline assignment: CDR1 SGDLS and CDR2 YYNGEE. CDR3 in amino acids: CASSASSGRFDEQYF. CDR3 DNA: TGTGCCAGCAGCGCATCTAGCGGGAGGTTCGACGAGCAGTACTTC.

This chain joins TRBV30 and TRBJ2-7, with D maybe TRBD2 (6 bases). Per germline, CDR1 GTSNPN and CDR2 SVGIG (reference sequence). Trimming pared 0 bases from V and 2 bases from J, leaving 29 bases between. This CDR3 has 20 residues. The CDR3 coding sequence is TGTGCCTGGAGTGTAACGTTGGGTTTAGGGGTCGGCGGGACCGCCTACGAGCAGTACTTC. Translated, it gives CAWSVTLGLGVGGTAYEQYF.

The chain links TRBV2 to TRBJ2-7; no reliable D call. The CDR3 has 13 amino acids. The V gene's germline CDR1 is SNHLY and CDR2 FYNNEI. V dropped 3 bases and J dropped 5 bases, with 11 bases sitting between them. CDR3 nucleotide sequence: TGTGCCAGCAGTGATTTGGGATACCACGAGCAGTACTTC. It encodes CASSDLGYHEQYF.

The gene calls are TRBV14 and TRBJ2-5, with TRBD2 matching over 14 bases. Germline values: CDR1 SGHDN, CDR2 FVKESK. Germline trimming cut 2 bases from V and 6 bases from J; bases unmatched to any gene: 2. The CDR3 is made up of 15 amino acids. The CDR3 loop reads CASSQRLAGGQTQYF. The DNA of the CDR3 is TGTGCCAGCAGCCAAAGACTAGCGGGAGGGCAGACCCAGTACTTC.

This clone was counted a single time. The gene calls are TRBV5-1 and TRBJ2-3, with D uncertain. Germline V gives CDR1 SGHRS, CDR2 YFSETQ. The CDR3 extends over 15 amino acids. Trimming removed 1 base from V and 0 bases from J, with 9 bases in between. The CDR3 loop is CASSLNRPSTDTQYF. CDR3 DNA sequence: TGCGCCAGCAGCTTGAACCGCCCAAGCACAGATACGCAGTATTTT. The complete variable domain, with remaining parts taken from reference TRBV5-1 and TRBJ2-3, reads KAGVTQTPRYLIKTRGQQVTLSCSPISGHRSVSWYQQTPGQGLQFLFEYFSETQRNKGNFPGRFSGRQFSNSRSEMNVSTLELGDSALYLCASSLNRPSTDTQYFGPGTRLTVL.

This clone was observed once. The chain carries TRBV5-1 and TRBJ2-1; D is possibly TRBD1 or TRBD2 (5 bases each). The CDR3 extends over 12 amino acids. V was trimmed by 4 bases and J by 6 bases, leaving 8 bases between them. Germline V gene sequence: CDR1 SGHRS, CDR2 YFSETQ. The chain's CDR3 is CASSGTTNEQFF. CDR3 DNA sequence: TGCGCCAGCAGCGGGACCACCAATGAGCAGTTCTTC.

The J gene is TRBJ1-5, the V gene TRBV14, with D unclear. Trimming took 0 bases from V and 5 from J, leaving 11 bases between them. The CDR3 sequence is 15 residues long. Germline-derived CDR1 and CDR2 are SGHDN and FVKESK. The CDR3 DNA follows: TGTGCCAGCAGCCAAGATCAATCGGATGATCAGCCCCAGCATTTT. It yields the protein CASSQDQSDDQPQHF.

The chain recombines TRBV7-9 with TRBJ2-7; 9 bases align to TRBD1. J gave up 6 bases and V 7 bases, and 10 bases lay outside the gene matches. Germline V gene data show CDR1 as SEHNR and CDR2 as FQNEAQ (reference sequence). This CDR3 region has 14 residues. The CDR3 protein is CASTQGQGLAEQYF. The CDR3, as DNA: TGTGCCAGCACCCAGGGACAGGGACTGGCCGAGCAGTACTTC. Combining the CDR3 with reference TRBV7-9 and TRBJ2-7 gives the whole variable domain DTGVSQNPRHKITKRGQNVTFRCDPISEHNRLYWYRQTLGQGPEFLTYFQNEAQLEKSRLLSDRFSAERPKGSFSTLEIQRTEQGDSAMYLCASTQGQGLAEQYFGPGTRLTVT.

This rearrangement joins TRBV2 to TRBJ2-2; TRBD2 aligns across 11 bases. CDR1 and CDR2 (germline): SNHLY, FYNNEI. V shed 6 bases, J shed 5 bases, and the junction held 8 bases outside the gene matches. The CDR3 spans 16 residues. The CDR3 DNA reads TGTGCCAGCAGCGAACTAGCGGGAGTGGCGACCGGGGAGCTGTTTTTT. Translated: CASSELAGVATGELFF. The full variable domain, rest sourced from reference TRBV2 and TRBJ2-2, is EPEVTQTPSHQVTQMGQEVILRCVPISNHLYFYWYRQILGQKVEFLVSFYNNEISEKSEIFDDQFSVERPDGSNFTLKIRSTKLEDSAMYFCASSELAGVATGELFFGEGSRLTVL.

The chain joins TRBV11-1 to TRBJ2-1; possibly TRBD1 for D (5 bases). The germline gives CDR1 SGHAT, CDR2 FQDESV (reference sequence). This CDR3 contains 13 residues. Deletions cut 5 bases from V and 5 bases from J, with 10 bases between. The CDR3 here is CASSQGHNNEQFF. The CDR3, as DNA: TGTGCCAGCAGCCAGGGCCATAACAATGAGCAGTTCTTC.

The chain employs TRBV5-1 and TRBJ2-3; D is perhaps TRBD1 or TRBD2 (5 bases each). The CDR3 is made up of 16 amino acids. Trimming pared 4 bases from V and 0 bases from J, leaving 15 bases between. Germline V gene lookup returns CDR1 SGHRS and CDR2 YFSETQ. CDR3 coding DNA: TGCGCCAGCAGCCGAGGGACGACTACTAGCACAGATACGCAGTATTTT. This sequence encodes CASSRGTTTSTDTQYF.

CDR3: CSARANEKLFF. CDR3 nucleotide sequence: TGCAGTGCTAGAGCAAATGAAAAACTGTTTTTT. This sequence joins TRBV20-1 and TRBJ1-4; D gene unclear. Germline V gene data show CDR1 as DFQATT and CDR2 as SNEGSKA (reference sequence). The CDR3 runs 11 residues. V lost 1 base to trimming and J lost 5 bases, with 2 bases between them.